These 20 T cell receptor beta chains share one sample of origin, sequenced in a study of breast tumors, draining lymph nodes, adjacent tissues. TCRdb re-called the multiplex PCR reads with MiXCR, one entry per CDR3 protein. The sample has about 21,000 distinct CDR3 sequences, 50% seen once. The specimen sequenced was breast tumor tissue. The receptors originated from a female donor with breast cancer. Some clones in this sample may be carry-over from other donors' samples.

The chain joins TRBV6-6 to TRBJ2-2; tentatively, D is TRBD2 (5 bases). This CDR3 contains 15 residues. Germline-derived CDR1 and CDR2 are MNHNY and SVGAGI (reference sequence). V was clipped by 5 bases and J by 2 bases, with 12 bases between them. The CDR3 region has the DNA TGTGCCAGCAGTCACGGGGAAACCAACACCGGGGAGCTGTTTTTT. Translating gives CASSHGETNTGELFF.

Concerning this clonotype itself: A much larger clonotype is one base distant, so this may be a read error. V gene TRBV12-5 combines with J gene TRBJ1-5, with D tentatively TRBD1 (6 bases). Germline V gene data show CDR1 as LGHNT and CDR2 as FRNRAP. The CDR3 is 14 amino acids. V lost 7 bases, J lost 3 bases, and 13 bases lay in between. CDR3 nucleotide sequence: TGTGCTAGTGCCGACGGGGGGCCCAATCAGCCCCAGCATTTT. Its protein is CASADGGPNQPQHF.

This clonotype was recorded many times. V gene TRBV7-2 combines with J gene TRBJ2-7, with D perhaps matching TRBD2 (6 bases). CDR1 SGHTA and CDR2 FQGNSA come from the germline V gene. The V gene lost 0 bases and the J gene lost 2 bases, with 8 bases spanning the gap. This CDR3 region has 14 residues. Here the CDR3 reads CASSLAGTPYEQYF. The CDR3 DNA reads TGTGCCAGCAGCTTAGCCGGGACTCCCTACGAGCAGTACTTC.

This clonotype was recorded many times. This chain connects TRBV7-9 to TRBJ1-1; TRBD1 might be the D (5 bases). The CDR3 spans 12 residues. Germline CDR1 SEHNR, CDR2 FQNEAQ (reference sequence). Deletions cut 5 bases from V and 4 bases from J, with 8 bases between. The CDR3 DNA sequence: TGTGCCAGCAGCGAAGGGGTCACTGAAGCTTTCTTT. This sequence encodes CASSEGVTEAFF.

This clonotype was counted at least ten times. The genes are TRBV9 and TRBJ2-1, with a tentative D call TRBD1 (5 bases). The germline V and J ends were trimmed by 1 base and 1 base, with 6 bases remaining between them. This CDR3 has 14 residues. Germline lookup yields CDR1 SGDLS and CDR2 YYNGEE. The CDR3 region has the DNA TGTGCCAGCAGCGTAACAGGTTCCTACAATGAGCAGTTCTTC. Encoded protein: CASSVTGSYNEQFF.

This clonotype is labeled medium-sized. The rearrangement links TRBV7-2 to TRBJ2-3, with D unresolved. Trimming took 2 bases from V and 0 from J, leaving 6 bases between them. The CDR3 is made up of 14 amino acids. From germline, CDR1 is SGHTA and CDR2 FQGNSA. CDR3 nucleotides: TGTGCCAGCAGCTTACAGGTTAGCACAGATACGCAGTATTTT. This translates into CASSLQVSTDTQYF.

This clonotype occurred once. The J gene is TRBJ1-2, the V gene TRBV5-4; D is possibly TRBD1 (6 bases). Per the germline V gene, CDR1 is SGHNT and CDR2 is YYREEE (reference sequence). The CDR3 sequence is 13 residues long. Trimming left V 5 bases short and J 6 bases short, with 14 bases between. For the CDR3, the DNA is TGTGCCAGCAGGGCGACAGGCAAGGATGGCTACACCTTC. It codes for CASRATGKDGYTF.

There are many counts of this clonotype. A single base separates this from a much larger clone, so it may be a read error. The CDR3 DNA sequence: TGCAGTGCTAGAGGGGAGTTGGACGGGGCAGAGCAGTACTTC. Its translation is CSARGELDGAEQYF. The chain joins TRBV20-1 to TRBJ2-7; D is perhaps TRBD1 or TRBD2 (5 bases each). The CDR3 totals 14 residues. CDR1 and CDR2 (germline): DFQATT, SNEGSKA (reference sequence). The V gene lost 1 base and the J gene lost 7 bases, with 17 bases spanning the gap.

The chain recombines TRBV9 with TRBJ1-4, with no clear D. This CDR3 has 14 residues. Trimming cost V 3 bases and J 0 bases, with 6 bases left between them. Germline assignment: CDR1 SGDLS and CDR2 YYNGEE. The CDR3 DNA reads as TGTGCCAGCAGCGACCTTGCAACTAATGAAAAACTGTTTTTT. This codes for CASSDLATNEKLFF.

The count of this clonotype is one. This rearrangement joins TRBV19 to TRBJ2-3; 12 bases fit TRBD2. CDR1 LNHDA and CDR2 SQIVND come from the germline V gene (reference sequence). The CDR3 is 16 residues long. Trimming cost V 10 bases and J 5 bases; bases outside gene matches: 13. CDR3 sequence reads: CATRLAGESVQDTQYF. CDR3 sequence (DNA): TGTGCCACCCGACTAGCGGGAGAGTCCGTCCAAGATACGCAGTATTTT.

This chain joins TRBV6-5 and TRBJ1-2; weak D call: TRBD1 (6 bases). The CDR3 contains 12 residues. From germline, CDR1 is MNHEY and CDR2 SVGAGI. V was trimmed by 10 bases and J by 4 bases, leaving 13 bases between them. The CDR3 spells CATAQDSYGYTF. The CDR3 DNA reads TGTGCCACGGCACAGGACAGCTATGGCTACACCTTC.

Comments on this clonotype: Possible read error: a much larger clone is one base away. The chain employs TRBV29-1 and TRBJ1-1, with TRBD1 matching over 8 bases. CDR1 is SQVTM and CDR2 is ANQGSEA in the germline V gene. CDR3 length equals 14 residues. V shed 7 bases and J 4 bases; nucleotides not matched to a gene: 11. Here the CDR3 DNA reads TGCAGCGCTGATGTCAGGGGGCGCAGCACTGAAGCTTTCTTT. This encodes CSADVRGRSTEAFF.

This clonotype was seen many times. It may be a read error: a sequence one base away is much more abundant. Likely a read error: the CDR3 ends without its conserved phenylalanine or tryptophan. The V call is TRBV19, the J call TRBJ2-7; TRBD1 aligns across 7 bases. The CDR3 has 15 residues. With V trimmed by 1 base and J by 3 bases, 6 bases remained unmatched. Germline V gene sequence: CDR1 LNHDA, CDR2 SQIVND (reference sequence). The CDR3 sequence is CASSIVGTANYEQYL. The CDR3 nucleotides read TGTGCCAGTAGTATAGTGGGGACAGCGAACTACGAGCAGTACCTC.

This chain uses TRBV19 with TRBJ1-1; D gene ambiguous. This CDR3 contains 13 residues. The ends were cut back, 2 bases at V and 5 bases at J, with 9 bases in the middle. CDR1 LNHDA and CDR2 SQIVND come from the germline V gene (reference sequence). CDR3 nucleotide sequence: TGTGCCAGTAGTATACCAGGTGGGACTGAAGCTTTCTTT. Translated, it gives CASSIPGGTEAFF.

J is TRBJ1-5 and V is TRBV20-1; weak D call: TRBD1 (6 bases). With 3 bases removed from V and 2 bases from J, the gap between germline ends came to 14 bases. CDR1 and CDR2 from the germline V gene are DFQATT and SNEGSKA (reference sequence). The CDR3 length is 15 residues. The CDR3 spells CSASPGQLGNQPQHF. The DNA for the CDR3 is TGCAGTGCTAGCCCAGGACAGTTGGGCAATCAGCCCCAGCATTTT.

This clonotype was observed at least ten times. This chain connects TRBV3-1 to TRBJ2-3, with D possibly matching TRBD2 (5 bases). V lost 2 bases and J 2 bases, leaving 8 bases between the germline ends. Germline V CDR1 and CDR2: LGHDT, YNNKEL (reference sequence). The CDR3 spans 14 residues. CDR3 sequence: CASSQRRDTDTQYF. The CDR3 DNA reads as TGTGCCAGCAGCCAACGACGGGACACAGATACGCAGTATTTT.

The chain combines TRBV5-1 with TRBJ2-3, with 11 bases lining up with TRBD2. The V and J ends lost 3 bases and 1 base, in that order; junction bases with no gene match: 4. The CDR3 runs to 16 residues. Germline V gene data show CDR1 as SGHRS and CDR2 as YFSETQ. CDR3 sequence: CASSSPGLAGTDTQYF. The CDR3 DNA is TGCGCCAGCAGCTCACCGGGACTAGCGGGCACAGATACGCAGTATTTT.

This clonotype was seen a single time. V usage is TRBV5-6 and J usage is TRBJ2-5; possibly TRBD2 for D (6 bases). The CDR3 totals 15 residues. V was clipped by 3 bases and J by 5 bases, with 17 bases between them. The germline gives CDR1 SGHDT, CDR2 YYEEEE. The CDR3 loop reads CASSWRGPQTETQYF. The CDR3, as DNA: TGTGCCAGCAGCTGGAGGGGCCCCCAGACGGAGACCCAGTACTTC.

The chain links TRBV20-1 to TRBJ2-7, with 7 bases matching TRBD1. Germline V lookup: CDR1 DFQATT, CDR2 SNEGSKA (reference sequence). J gave up 3 bases and V 2 bases, and 7 bases lay outside the gene matches. CDR3 length: 14 amino acids. This CDR3 is CSARTGTEIYEQYF. CDR3 in DNA: TGCAGTGCTAGAACCGGGACAGAAATCTACGAGCAGTACTTC.

The genes are TRBV12-5 and TRBJ2-7, with 12 bases fitting TRBD2. This CDR3 is 17 amino acids long. Germline CDR1 is LGHNT and CDR2 is FRNRAP. The CDR3 loop is CASTPPRLAGGPYEQYF. The CDR3 nucleotides are TGTGCCAGCACCCCCCCCCGGCTAGCGGGAGGGCCCTACGAGCAGTACTTC.